These T cell receptor beta chains were read from a single sample in a study of early T cells in non-severe SARS-CoV-2 infection. TCRdb processed the 5' RACE reads anew with MiXCR; each CDR3 protein has one entry. Of approximately 56,000 distinct CDR3 sequences in the sample, more than 12% were seen once. This specimen was whole blood, taken at baseline. The receptors originated from an adult who was a healthcare worker with PCR-confirmed SARS-CoV-2 infection or an uninfected control (not recorded which). Both conserved end residues are trimmed from each CDR3. Each record gives: D gene, J gene, V gene, CDR3 protein. The D gene is left open where the match is weak.

d_call: .; j_call: TRBJ2-7; v_call: TRBV11-2; cdr3_aa: ASSPPLMEQY
d_call: .; j_call: TRBJ2-1; v_call: TRBV6-6; cdr3_aa: ASSYSGQNEQF
d_call: .; j_call: TRBJ1-1; v_call: TRBV20-1; cdr3_aa: SARGGAGNTEAF
d_call: TRBD1; j_call: TRBJ2-7; v_call: TRBV5-1; cdr3_aa: ASSITASAGGKYEQY
d_call: TRBD2; j_call: TRBJ2-1; v_call: TRBV5-6; cdr3_aa: ASSLVTAGTDPAEQF
d_call: .; j_call: TRBJ2-5; v_call: TRBV3-1; cdr3_aa: ASSRNQGSGETQY
d_call: .; j_call: TRBJ1-1; v_call: TRBV3-1; cdr3_aa: ASSQVGLNTEAF
d_call: TRBD2; j_call: TRBJ2-3; v_call: TRBV6-1; cdr3_aa: ASSPRTGTSGRRVQDTQY
d_call: TRBD2; j_call: TRBJ2-3; v_call: TRBV11-2; cdr3_aa: ASNSLAGGQNTQY
d_call: .; j_call: TRBJ1-2; v_call: TRBV18; cdr3_aa: ASSPREANYGYT